This T cell receptor beta chain is drawn from a study of patients and donors after allogeneic stem cell transplantation. In TCRdb, the RT-PCR reads were re-called with MiXCR into one record per CDR3 protein. The sample has roughly 880,000 distinct CDR3 sequences, roughly 18% seen once; the top ten hold about 6%. Germline-derived CDR1 and CDR2 are SNHLY and FYNNEI. V lost 2 bases, J lost 4 bases, and 9 bases lay in between. This CDR3 is built from 13 residues. The V gene is TRBV2, the J gene TRBJ2-7, with D unclear. The source of this sequence is a human donor who was either an allogeneic HSCT recipient or a stem cell or donor lymphocyte infusion donor (not recorded which). It is not recorded whose cells these are; they may come from a transplant donor. The sequencing input was blood, either unsorted or a sorted T cell fraction (not recorded which). The DNA for the CDR3 is TGTGCCAGCAGTGAAACAACAAATTACGAGCAGTACTTC. The encoded protein is CASSETTNYEQYF.